This TCR beta chain was obtained from a study of cytomegalovirus exposure and HLA in healthy donors. Some clones are missing from TCRdb's copy, which holds only in-frame ones; the method was immunoSEQ multiplex PCR. The sample has about 97,000 clones, less than 95% seen once. The CDR3 has 16 amino acids. Trimming removed 4 bases at V and 0 bases at J, with 16 bases between. The germline V gene has CDR1 SGHRS and CDR2 YFSETQ. Sequencing was carried out using PBMCs. The chain couples TRBV5-1 to TRBJ1-1; D perhaps matches TRBD1 (6 bases). The clonotype was recovered from a woman aged 18 to 35 in good health and CMV-seronegative. CDR3 residues: CASSPQTGPMNTEAFF. The CDR3, as DNA: TGCGCCAGCAGCCCCCAGACAGGACCCATGAACACTGAAGCTTTCTTT.